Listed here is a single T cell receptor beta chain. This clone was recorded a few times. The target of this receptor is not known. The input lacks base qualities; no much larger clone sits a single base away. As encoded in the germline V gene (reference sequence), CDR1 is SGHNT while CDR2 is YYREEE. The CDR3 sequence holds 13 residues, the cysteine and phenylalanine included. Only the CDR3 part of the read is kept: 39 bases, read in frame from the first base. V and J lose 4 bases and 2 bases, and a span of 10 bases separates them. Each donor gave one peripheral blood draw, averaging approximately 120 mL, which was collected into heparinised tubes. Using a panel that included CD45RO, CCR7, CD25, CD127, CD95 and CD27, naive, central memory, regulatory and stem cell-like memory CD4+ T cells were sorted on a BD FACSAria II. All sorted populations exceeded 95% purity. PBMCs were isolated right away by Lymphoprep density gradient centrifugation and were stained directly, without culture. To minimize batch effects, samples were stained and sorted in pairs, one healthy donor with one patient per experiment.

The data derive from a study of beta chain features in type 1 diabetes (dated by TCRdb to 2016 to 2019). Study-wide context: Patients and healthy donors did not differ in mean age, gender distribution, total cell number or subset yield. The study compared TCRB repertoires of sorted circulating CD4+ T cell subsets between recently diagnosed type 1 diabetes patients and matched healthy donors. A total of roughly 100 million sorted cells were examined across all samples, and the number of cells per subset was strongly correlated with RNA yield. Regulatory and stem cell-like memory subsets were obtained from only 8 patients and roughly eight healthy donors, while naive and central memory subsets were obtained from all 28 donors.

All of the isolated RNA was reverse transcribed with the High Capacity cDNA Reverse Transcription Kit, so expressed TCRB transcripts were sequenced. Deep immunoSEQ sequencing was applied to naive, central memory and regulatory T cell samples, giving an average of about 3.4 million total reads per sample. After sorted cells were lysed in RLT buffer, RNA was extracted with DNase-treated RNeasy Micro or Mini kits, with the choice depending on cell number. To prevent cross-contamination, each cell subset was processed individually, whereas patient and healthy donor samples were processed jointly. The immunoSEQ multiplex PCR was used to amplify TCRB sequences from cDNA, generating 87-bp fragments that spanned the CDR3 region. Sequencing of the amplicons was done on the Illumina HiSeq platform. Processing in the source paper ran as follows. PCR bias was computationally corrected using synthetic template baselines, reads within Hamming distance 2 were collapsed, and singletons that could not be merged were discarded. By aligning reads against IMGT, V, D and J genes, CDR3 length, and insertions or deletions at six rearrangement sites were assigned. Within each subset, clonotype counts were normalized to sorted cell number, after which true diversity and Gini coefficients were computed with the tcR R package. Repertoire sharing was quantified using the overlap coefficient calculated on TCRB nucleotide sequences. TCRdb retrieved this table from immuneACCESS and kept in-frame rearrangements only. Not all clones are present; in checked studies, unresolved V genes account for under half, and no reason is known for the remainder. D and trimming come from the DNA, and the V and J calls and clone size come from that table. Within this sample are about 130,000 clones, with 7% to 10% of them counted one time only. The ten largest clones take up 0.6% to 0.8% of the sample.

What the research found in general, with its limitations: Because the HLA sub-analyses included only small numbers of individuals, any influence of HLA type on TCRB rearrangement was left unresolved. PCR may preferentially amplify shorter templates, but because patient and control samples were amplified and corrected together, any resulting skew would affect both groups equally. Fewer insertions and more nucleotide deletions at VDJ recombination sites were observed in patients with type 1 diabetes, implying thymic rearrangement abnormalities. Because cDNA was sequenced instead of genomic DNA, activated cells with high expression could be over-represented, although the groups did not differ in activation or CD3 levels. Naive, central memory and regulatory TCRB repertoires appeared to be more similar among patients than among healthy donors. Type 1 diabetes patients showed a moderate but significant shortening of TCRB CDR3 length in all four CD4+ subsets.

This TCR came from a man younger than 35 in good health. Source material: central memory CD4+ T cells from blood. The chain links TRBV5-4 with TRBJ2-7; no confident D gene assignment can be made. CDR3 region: CASSRLSTYEQYF. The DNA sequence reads TGTGCCAGCAGCCGGCTTAGCACCTACGAGCAGTACTTC.